Here is one T cell receptor (beta chain) with its context. Its antigen is unknown. These data are taken from a study of cytomegalovirus exposure and HLA in healthy donors. General study findings and limits: Later work found most CMV-associated TCR beta chains apparently HLA-restricted. The listing of 150 or so TCR beta chains classed them as cytomegalovirus-associated. In a later analysis, TCR beta V- and J-gene trimming was associated with a missense DCLRE1C variant.

It was with 60 Vbeta and 13 Jbeta primers that the PCR ran. The authors' processing: Later analysis identified 88 million or so unique TCR beta chains, roughly 11 million shared. Libraries were prepared by immunoSEQ multiplex PCR; TCRdb keeps only in-frame clonotypes and omits some of them. D and trimming were read from the DNA, whereas the V and J calls and clone size are those reported in that table. The sample includes fewer than 200,000 clones, 65% to 85% of them seen just once. This CDR3 contains 15 residues. Germline V lookup: CDR1 MGHDK, CDR2 SYGVNS. V was cut by 7 bases and J by 2 bases, with 18 bases left in between.

The sequence derives from a woman younger than 35 in good health and CMV-seronegative. The chain uses TRBV25-1 and TRBJ2-7; D call uncertain. Sequenced sample: PBMCs. The DNA for the CDR3 is TGTGCCAGCACCCCCCATACGGGTCTGACCTACGAGCAGTACTTC. Translated: CASTPHTGLTYEQYF.